This T cell receptor beta chain was obtained from a study of blood T cell repertoires in COVID-19. Overall study: Acute and convalescent COVID-19 samples came from the United States, Italy and Spain.

Cohort allocation depended upon clinical history that participants reported. Individuals in the exposed group had encountered a COVID-19 case within 2 weeks preceding study entry. Original data processing: Estimation of nucleated cell counts relied on the amplification of reference gene primers. Profiling relied on immunoSEQ multiplex PCR, and the TCRdb table lists in-frame clones only, not all of them. That table gives V, J and clone size, and the DNA gave D and trimming. This repertoire shows fewer than 400,000 clones, around 85% found once; its top ten account for around 1.9%. The CDR3 consists of 19 residues. The germline CDR1 and CDR2 sequences are MNHEY and SVGEGT. The V segment lost 0 bases and the J segment 1 base; nucleotides outside the gene matches: 11.

The sample comprised PBMCs or T cells enriched from blood (not recorded which). The gene calls are TRBV6-2 or TRBV6-3 and TRBJ2-3; 9 bases are shared with TRBD2. The sequence was obtained from a woman aged 25 to 39 who had been exposed to COVID-19. In DNA form, the CDR3 reads TGTGCCAGCAGTTACTCGATGGGAAGCGGGGGGCCGGGCACAGATACGCAGTATTTT. This gives the protein CASSYSMGSGGPGTDTQYF.